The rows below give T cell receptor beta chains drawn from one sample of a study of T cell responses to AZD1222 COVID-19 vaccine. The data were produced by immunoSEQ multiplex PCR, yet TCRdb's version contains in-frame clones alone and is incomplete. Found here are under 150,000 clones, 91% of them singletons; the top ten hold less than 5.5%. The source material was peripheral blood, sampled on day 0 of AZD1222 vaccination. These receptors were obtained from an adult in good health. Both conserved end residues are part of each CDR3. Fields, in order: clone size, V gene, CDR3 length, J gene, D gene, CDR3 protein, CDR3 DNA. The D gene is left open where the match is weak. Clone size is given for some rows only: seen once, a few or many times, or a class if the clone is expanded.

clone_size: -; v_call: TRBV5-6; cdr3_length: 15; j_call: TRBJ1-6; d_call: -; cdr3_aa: CASSLYRELHSPLHF; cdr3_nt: TGTGCCAGCAGCTTGTACAGGGAATTGCATTCACCCCTCCACTTT
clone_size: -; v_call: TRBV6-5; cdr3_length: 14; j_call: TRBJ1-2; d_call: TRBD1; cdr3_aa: CASGRQGDGYGYTF; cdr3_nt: TGTGCCAGCGGACGACAGGGGGACGGCTATGGCTACACCTTC
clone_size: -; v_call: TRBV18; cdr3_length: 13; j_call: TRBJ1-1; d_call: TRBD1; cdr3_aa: CASSIQGATEAFF; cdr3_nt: TGTGCCAGCTCAATACAGGGGGCAACTGAAGCTTTCTTT
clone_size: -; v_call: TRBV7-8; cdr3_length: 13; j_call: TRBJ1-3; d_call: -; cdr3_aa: CASTLQPGNTIYF; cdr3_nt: TGTGCCAGCACCCTTCAACCCGGAAACACCATATATTTT
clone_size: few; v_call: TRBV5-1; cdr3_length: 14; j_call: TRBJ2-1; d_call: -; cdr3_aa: CASSLVLSGNEQFF; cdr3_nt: TGCGCCAGCAGCTTGGTTCTGTCGGGCAATGAGCAGTTCTTC
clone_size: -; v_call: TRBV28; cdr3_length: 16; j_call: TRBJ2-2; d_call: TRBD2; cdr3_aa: CASSRGTSGKVGELFF; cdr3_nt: TGTGCCAGCAGTCGGGGGACTAGCGGGAAGGTCGGGGAGCTGTTTTTT
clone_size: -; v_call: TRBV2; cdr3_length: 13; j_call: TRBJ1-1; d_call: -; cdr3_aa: CASFGQANTEAFF; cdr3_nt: TGTGCCAGCTTTGGGCAGGCGAACACTGAAGCTTTCTTT
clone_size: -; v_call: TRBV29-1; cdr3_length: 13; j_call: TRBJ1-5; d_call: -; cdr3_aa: CSVAGDSNQPQHF; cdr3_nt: TGCAGCGTTGCGGGGGATAGCAATCAGCCCCAGCATTTT
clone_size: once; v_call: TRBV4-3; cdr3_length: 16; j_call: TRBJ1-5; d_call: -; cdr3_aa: CASSQDYRPPGQPQHF; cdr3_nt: TGCGCCAGCAGCCAAGATTATCGGCCCCCCGGTCAGCCCCAGCATTTT
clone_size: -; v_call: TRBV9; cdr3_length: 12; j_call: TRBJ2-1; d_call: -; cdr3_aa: CASSVDSHEQFF; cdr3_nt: TGTGCCAGCAGCGTAGACTCCCATGAGCAGTTCTTC
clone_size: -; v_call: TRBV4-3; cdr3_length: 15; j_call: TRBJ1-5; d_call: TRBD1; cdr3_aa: CASSQVVGGGQPQHF; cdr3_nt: TGCGCCAGCAGCCAAGTTGTAGGGGGCGGTCAGCCCCAGCATTTT
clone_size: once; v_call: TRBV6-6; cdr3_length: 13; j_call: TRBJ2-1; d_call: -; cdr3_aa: CASSRDGEYEQFF; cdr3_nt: TGTGCCAGCAGCCGGGACGGGGAGTATGAGCAGTTCTTC
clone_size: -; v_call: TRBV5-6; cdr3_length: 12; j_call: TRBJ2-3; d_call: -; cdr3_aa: CASAYQRDTQYF; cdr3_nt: TGTGCCAGCGCGTACCAAAGGGATACGCAGTATTTT
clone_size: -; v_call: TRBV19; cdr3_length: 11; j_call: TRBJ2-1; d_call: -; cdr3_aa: CASSIRNEQFF; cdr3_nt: TGTGCCAGTAGTATAAGGAATGAGCAGTTCTTC
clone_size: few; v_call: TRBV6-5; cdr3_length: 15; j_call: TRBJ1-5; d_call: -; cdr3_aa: CASRPRGGSNQPQHF; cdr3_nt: TGTGCCAGCAGGCCTAGGGGAGGTAGCAATCAGCCCCAGCATTTT
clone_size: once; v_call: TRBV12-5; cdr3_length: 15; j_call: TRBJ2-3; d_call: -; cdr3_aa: CASGLVLAGTDTQYF; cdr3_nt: TGTGCTAGTGGTTTGGTATTGGCGGGCACAGATACGCAGTATTTT
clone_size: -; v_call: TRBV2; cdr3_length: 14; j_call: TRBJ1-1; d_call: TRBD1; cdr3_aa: CASRGRTGRTEAFF; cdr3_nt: TGTGCCAGCAGGGGGAGGACAGGGCGGACTGAAGCTTTCTTT
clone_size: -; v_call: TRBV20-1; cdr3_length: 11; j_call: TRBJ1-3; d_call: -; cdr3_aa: CSATGRGTIYF; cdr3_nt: TGCAGTGCCACGGGAAGAGGCACCATATATTTT
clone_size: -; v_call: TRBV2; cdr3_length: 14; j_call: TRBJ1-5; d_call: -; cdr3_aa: CASADKEGNQPQHF; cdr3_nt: TGTGCCAGCGCGGACAAGGAAGGCAATCAGCCCCAGCATTTT
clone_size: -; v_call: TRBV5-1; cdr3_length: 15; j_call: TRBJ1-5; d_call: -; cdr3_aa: CASSLELGFEQPQHF; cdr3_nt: TGCGCCAGCAGCTTGGAATTGGGGTTCGAGCAGCCCCAGCATTTT
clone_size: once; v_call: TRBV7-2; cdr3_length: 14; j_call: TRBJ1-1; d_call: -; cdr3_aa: CASSPRRLPVEAFF; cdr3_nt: TGTGCCAGCAGCCCCCGCCGGCTCCCTGTTGAAGCTTTCTTT
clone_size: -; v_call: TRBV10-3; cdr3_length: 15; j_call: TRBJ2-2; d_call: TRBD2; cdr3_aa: CAIKTSGRGAGELFF; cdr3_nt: TGTGCCATCAAGACTAGCGGGAGGGGGGCCGGGGAGCTGTTTTTT